Shown below are 25 T cell receptor beta chains from a single sample sequenced in a study of cytomegalovirus exposure and HLA in healthy donors. It was with 60 Vbeta and 13 Jbeta primers that the PCR ran. Using immunoSEQ multiplex PCR, the repertoire was profiled, and TCRdb retains in-frame clones only, with some absent. The sample table includes under 120,000 clones. Source material: PBMCs. These receptor sequences come from a man aged 45-60 years in good health and CMV-seronegative.

The V gene is TRBV6-1, the J gene TRBJ1-4; the D is unclear. Germline CDR1 is MNHNS and CDR2 is SASEGT. V lost 6 bases and J lost 8, with 19 bases in between. The CDR3 runs to 15 residues. In DNA form, the CDR3 reads TGTGCCAGCAGCGAATCACCCCACGGAGCAGAAAAACTGTTTTTT. Its translation: CASSESPHGAEKLFF.

The rearrangement uses TRBV6-5 and TRBJ1-6, with D perhaps TRBD1 (6 bases). Germline V CDR1 and CDR2: MNHEY, SVGAGI. The CDR3 totals 15 residues. Trimming removed 0 bases from V and 7 bases from J, with 10 bases in between. For the CDR3, the DNA is TGTGCCAGCAGTTACTCGAACCAGGGGAATTCACCCCTCCACTTT. Translating it yields CASSYSNQGNSPLHF.

For the CDR3, the DNA is TGTGCCAGCGAGCGTGGAGTTAGCAATGAGCAGTTCTTC. Encoded protein: CASERGVSNEQFF. The chain combines TRBV11-3 with TRBJ2-1; D gene unclear. This CDR3 contains 13 residues. V lost 8 bases to trimming and J lost 6 bases, with 14 bases between them. CDR1 is SGHNT and CDR2 is YENEEA in the germline V gene.

The chain is built from TRBV27 and TRBJ2-7, with 7 bases that match TRBD1. J lost 4 bases, V lost 5 bases, and 8 bases had no gene match. The CDR3 consists of 14 residues. The germline CDR1 and CDR2 sequences are MNHEY and SMNVEV (reference sequence). The CDR3 region is CASSQTGIPYEQYF. Written as DNA, the CDR3 is TGTGCCAGCAGTCAGACAGGGATCCCGTACGAGCAGTACTTC.

CDR3 protein: CASSRKGQGNTEAFF. The CDR3 nucleotides are TGTGCCAGCAGTAGAAAGGGACAGGGTAACACTGAAGCTTTCTTT. This rearrangement joins TRBV6-5 to TRBJ1-1, with 9 positions matching TRBD1. Germline V gives CDR1 MNHEY, CDR2 SVGAGI. With V trimmed by 5 bases and J by 2 bases, 6 bases remained unmatched. This CDR3 spans 15 amino acids.

The rearrangement joins TRBV7-9 to TRBJ2-7; a weak D match, TRBD1 (6 bases). Trimming cost V 9 bases and J 5 bases, with 23 bases left between them. The length of the CDR3 is 15 residues. Germline V gene data show CDR1 as SEHNR and CDR2 as FQNEAQ (reference sequence). The chain's CDR3 is CASRPTDRNVHEQYF. CDR3 DNA: TGTGCCAGTCGCCCGACCGACAGGAACGTCCACGAGCAGTACTTC.

V is TRBV5-4 and J is TRBJ1-1, with a possible D match to TRBD1 (6 bases). This CDR3 is 13 amino acids long. Trimming removed 0 bases from V and 6 bases from J, with 9 bases in between. CDR1 and CDR2 from the germline V gene are SGHNT and YYREEE (reference sequence). CDR3 nucleotide sequence: TGTGCCAGCAGCTTGGGGGGGGGCGCTGAAGCTTTCTTT. This gives the protein CASSLGGGAEAFF.

The rearrangement joins TRBV11-2 to TRBJ2-5, with 7 bases aligning to TRBD2. The J call is in doubt because the DNA end fits TRBJ2-7 better. Germline CDR1 SGHAT, CDR2 FQNNGV. The CDR3 runs to 15 residues. The CDR3 region is CASSLAGTMHYEQYF. CDR3 bases: TGTGCCAGCAGCTTAGCCGGGACTATGCACTACGAGCAGTACTTC.

V usage is TRBV5-1 and J usage is TRBJ2-2; 7 bases agree with TRBD1. Looked up from germline, CDR1 is SGHRS and CDR2 is YFSETQ. V was clipped by 7 bases and J by 6 bases; unmatched bases: 6. CDR3 length: 13 amino acids. The CDR3 sequence: CASGTASAGELFF. The CDR3 DNA follows: TGCGCCAGCGGGACAGCAAGCGCCGGGGAGCTGTTTTTT.

CDR3 sequence: CASSINRGQNTEAFF. The CDR3 DNA is TGTGCCAGCAGTATTAACAGGGGACAGAACACTGAAGCTTTCTTT. The chain recombines TRBV6-4 with TRBJ1-1, with 7 nucleotides matching TRBD1. Looked up from germline, CDR1 is MRHNA and CDR2 is SNTAGT. J gave up 1 base and V 5 bases, and 7 bases lay outside the gene matches. CDR3 length: 15 amino acids.

The V gene is TRBV5-1, the J gene TRBJ2-3, with a possible D match to TRBD2 (6 bases). The CDR3 totals 16 residues. Germline assignment: CDR1 SGHRS and CDR2 YFSETQ. Trimming took 2 bases from V and 1 from J, leaving 14 bases between them. CDR3 loop: CASSFSGSGGTDTQYF. Written as DNA, the CDR3 is TGCGCCAGCAGCTTCTCTGGTAGCGGAGGCACAGATACGCAGTATTTT. Drawing the rest from reference TRBV5-1 and TRBJ2-3, the complete variable domain is KAGVTQTPRYLIKTRGQQVTLSCSPISGHRSVSWYQQTPGQGLQFLFEYFSETQRNKGNFPGRFSGRQFSNSRSEMNVSTLELGDSALYLCASSFSGSGGTDTQYFGPGTRLTVL.

The chain links TRBV6-5 to TRBJ2-3, with D hard to call. Deletions cut 2 bases from V and 3 bases from J, with 15 bases between. Germline V gives CDR1 MNHEY, CDR2 SVGAGI. The CDR3 covers 16 residues. The CDR3 DNA follows: TGTGCCAGCAGTTACGCGGATAGCATTACTACAGATACGCAGTATTTT. Translating gives CASSYADSITTDTQYF.

The J gene is TRBJ2-3, the V gene TRBV5-1; 12 nucleotides agree with TRBD2. The CDR3 covers 15 residues. CDR1 is SGHRS, CDR2 YFSETQ, per germline. V gave up 5 bases and J gave up 5 bases; unmatched junction bases: 6. The CDR3 is CASSLTSGGGDTQYF. As DNA, the CDR3 is TGCGCCAGCAGTCTGACTAGCGGGGGTGGAGATACGCAGTATTTT.

This chain links TRBV6-5 with TRBJ2-7, with D perhaps TRBD2 (6 bases). Trimming stripped 0 bases from V and 7 bases from J, with 13 bases between. Per the germline V gene, CDR1 is MNHEY and CDR2 is SVGAGI. The CDR3 runs to 14 residues. In nucleotides, the CDR3 is TGTGCCAGCAGTTACTCAAGGGACTCAGGGGAGCAGTACTTC. Amino acid sequence: CASSYSRDSGEQYF.

V is TRBV6-5 and J is TRBJ2-1; TRBD2 agrees at 8 bases. The J segment lost 8 bases and the V segment lost 6 bases, leaving 12 bases of the junction unmatched. Germline V lookup: CDR1 MNHEY, CDR2 SVGAGI. The CDR3 totals 15 residues. The CDR3 loop is CASSRGLESRDEQFF. CDR3 nucleotide sequence: TGTGCCAGCAGCCGGGGACTAGAGTCGAGGGATGAGCAGTTCTTC.

V and J are TRBV12-5 and TRBJ1-2, with D perhaps TRBD1 (5 bases). Trimming took off 5 bases at V and 3 bases at J, with 10 bases between the two ends. Germline-derived CDR1 and CDR2 are LGHNT and FRNRAP. This CDR3 has 13 amino acids. The CDR3 DNA is TGTGCTAGTGGTACAGGAGGGGACTATGGCTACACCTTC. This codes for CASGTGGDYGYTF. Filled out from reference TRBV12-5 and TRBJ1-2, the complete variable domain reads DARVTQTPRHKVTEMGQEVTMRCQPILGHNTVFWYRQTMMQGLELLAYFRNRAPLDDSGMPKDRFSAEMPDATLATLKIQPSEPRDSAVYFCASGTGGDYGYTFGSGTRLTVV.

In DNA form, the CDR3 reads TGTGCCAGCAGCTTGGCCTTGGAGAGAGGCTACACCTTC. It specifies CASSLALERGYTF. The rearrangement uses TRBV5-4 and TRBJ1-2; D gene unclear. The length of the CDR3 is 13 residues. Germline V gives CDR1 SGHNT, CDR2 YYREEE (reference sequence). V shed 0 bases and J shed 8 bases, with 11 bases lying between them.

CDR3 in amino acids: CASSVNRVGSPLHF. The CDR3, as DNA: TGTGCCAGCAGTGTAAACAGGGTGGGTTCACCCCTCCACTTT. This rearrangement joins TRBV2 to TRBJ1-6, with D possibly being TRBD1 (6 bases). Between the trimmed V and J ends, which lost 4 bases and 9 bases, there was a span of 13 bases. Germline CDR1 is SNHLY and CDR2 is FYNNEI. The CDR3 runs 14 residues.

This chain uses TRBV2 with TRBJ1-1; 7 bases are shared with TRBD1. Germline V gives CDR1 SNHLY, CDR2 FYNNEI. This CDR3 region has 15 residues. Unmatched junction bases numbered 14, after V lost 7 bases and J lost 6 bases. The CDR3, as DNA: TGTGCCAGCAAATACTCTACAGGGGTGAGATCTGAAGCTTTCTTT. It yields the protein CASKYSTGVRSEAFF.

This chain connects TRBV4-1 to TRBJ2-7; 8 nucleotides match TRBD1. Germline V gene data show CDR1 as MGHRA and CDR2 as YSYEKL. This CDR3 spans 15 amino acids. The ends lost 4 bases at V and 1 base at J; junction bases unmatched: 6. The CDR3 bases are TGCGCCAGCAGCCTCAGACAGGGGCTGTCCTACGAGCAGTACTTC. It yields the protein CASSLRQGLSYEQYF.

The chain couples TRBV2 to TRBJ2-7; D might be TRBD1 (5 bases). Trimming took 3 bases from V and 1 from J, leaving 7 bases between them. The CDR3 consists of 13 residues. Germline CDR1 and CDR2: SNHLY and FYNNEI. CDR3 in DNA: TGTGCCAGCAGTGACAGGGTATCCTACGAGCAGTACTTC. Residues: CASSDRVSYEQYF.

As DNA, the CDR3 is TGTGCCAGTAGTGTCTTACAGGGTTATGGCTACACCTTC. Its protein is CASSVLQGYGYTF. The V gene is TRBV19, the J gene TRBJ1-2; a weak D match, TRBD1 (6 bases). The CDR3 sequence is 13 residues long. V dropped 5 bases and J dropped 5 bases, with 12 bases sitting between them. CDR1 and CDR2 from the germline V gene are LNHDA and SQIVND (reference sequence).

The chain recombines TRBV18 with TRBJ2-7, with 9 positions matching TRBD2. V dropped 6 bases and J dropped 2; count of bases not matched to a gene: 5. From germline, CDR1 is KGHSH and CDR2 LQKENI. The CDR3 loop spans 14 amino acids. CDR3 amino acids: CASSPGTSTYEQYF. The DNA for the CDR3 is TGTGCCAGCTCCCCCGGGACTAGCACCTACGAGCAGTACTTC.

The CDR3 protein is CASSTTWNYGYTF. The CDR3 DNA reads as TGTGCCAGCAGCACGACATGGAACTATGGCTACACCTTC. V usage is TRBV5-6 and J usage is TRBJ1-2; D ambiguous. The germline gives CDR1 SGHDT, CDR2 YYEEEE. Trimming cost V 4 bases and J 2 bases, with 9 bases left between them. This CDR3 has 13 residues.

This sequence joins TRBV5-4 and TRBJ1-1; D might be TRBD1 (5 bases). The CDR3 sequence is 15 residues long. V lost 2 bases and J 0 bases, leaving 11 bases between the germline ends. The germline CDR1 and CDR2 sequences are SGHNT and YYREEE (reference sequence). The chain's CDR3 is CASSFIGGVNTEAFF. CDR3 in DNA: TGTGCCAGCAGCTTTATTGGAGGGGTGAACACTGAAGCTTTCTTT.